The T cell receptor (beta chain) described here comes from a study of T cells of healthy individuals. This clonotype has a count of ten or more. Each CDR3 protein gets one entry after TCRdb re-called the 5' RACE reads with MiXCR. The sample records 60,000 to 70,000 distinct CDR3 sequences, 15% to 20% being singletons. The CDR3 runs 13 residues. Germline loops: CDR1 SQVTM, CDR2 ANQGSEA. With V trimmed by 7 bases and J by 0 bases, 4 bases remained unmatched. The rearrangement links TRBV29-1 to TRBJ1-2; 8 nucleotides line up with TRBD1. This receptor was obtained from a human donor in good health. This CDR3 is CSGRTGSNYGYTF. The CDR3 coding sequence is TGCAGCGGCAGGACAGGGTCTAACTATGGCTACACCTTC.